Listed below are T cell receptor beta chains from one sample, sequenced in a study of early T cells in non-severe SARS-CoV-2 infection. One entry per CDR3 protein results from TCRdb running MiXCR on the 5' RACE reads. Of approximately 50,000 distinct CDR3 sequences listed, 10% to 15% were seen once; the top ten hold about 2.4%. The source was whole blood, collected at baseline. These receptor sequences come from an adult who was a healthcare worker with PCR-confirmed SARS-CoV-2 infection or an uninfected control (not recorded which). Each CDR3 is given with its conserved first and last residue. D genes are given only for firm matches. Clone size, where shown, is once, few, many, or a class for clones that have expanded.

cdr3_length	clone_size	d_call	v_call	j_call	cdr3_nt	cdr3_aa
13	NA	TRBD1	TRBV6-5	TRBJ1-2	TGTGCCAGCAGTCGGGACAGGGGCGGTGGCTACACCTTC	CASSRDRGGGYTF
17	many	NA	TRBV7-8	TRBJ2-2	TGTGCCAGCAGCCCCCCGGGACTCCGTTCCCTCACCGGGGAGCTGTTTTTT	CASSPPGLRSLTGELFF
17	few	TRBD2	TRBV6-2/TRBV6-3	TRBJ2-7	TGTGCCAGCAGTCCCATCACACCACTAGCGGGATATAACGAGCAGTACTTC	CASSPITPLAGYNEQYF
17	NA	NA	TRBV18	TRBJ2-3	TGTGCCAGCTCACCACCGAGGAGGGGGACCATAACAGATACGCAGTATTTT	CASSPPRRGTITDTQYF
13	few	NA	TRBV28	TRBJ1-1	TGTGCCAGCAGTTTTTTTGCAAACACTGAAGCTTTCTTT	CASSFFANTEAFF
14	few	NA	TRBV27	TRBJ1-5	TGTGCCAGCAGTTTATCGCGCGGGAATCAGCCCCAGCATTTT	CASSLSRGNQPQHF
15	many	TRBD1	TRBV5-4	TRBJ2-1	TGTGCCAGCAGCCGGGACAGCAGCTCCTACAATGAGCAGTTCTTC	CASSRDSSSYNEQFF
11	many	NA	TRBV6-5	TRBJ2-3	TGTGCCAGCAGTTCTGTGAATACGCAGTATTTT	CASSSVNTQYF
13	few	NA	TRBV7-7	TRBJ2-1	TGTGCCAGCAGTAAGGGGACCAGCAATGAGCAGTTCTTC	CASSKGTSNEQFF
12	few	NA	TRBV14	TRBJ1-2	TGTGCCAGCAGCCCTTGGATGAATGGCTACACCTTC	CASSPWMNGYTF
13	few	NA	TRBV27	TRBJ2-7	TGTGCCAGCAGTTTTGGCAGCACCTACGAGCAGTACTTC	CASSFGSTYEQYF
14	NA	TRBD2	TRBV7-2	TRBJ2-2	TGTGCCAGCAGCCCGATGGGAGGGTCCGGGGAGCTGTTTTTT	CASSPMGGSGELFF
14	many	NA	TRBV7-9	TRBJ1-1	TGTGCCAGCAGCCCCCGTGGAGGGGAAACTGAAGCTTTCTTT	CASSPRGGETEAFF
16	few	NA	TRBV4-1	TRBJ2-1	TGCGCCAGCAGCCAAGATCTTCGGGGATTTTACAATGAGCAGTTCTTC	CASSQDLRGFYNEQFF
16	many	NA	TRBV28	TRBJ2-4	TGTGCCAGCAGTTTTGGGGTGTGGGTAGCCAAAAACATTCAGTACTTC	CASSFGVWVAKNIQYF
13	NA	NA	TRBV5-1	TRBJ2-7	TGCGCCAGCACCCTTGGCAGCCCCTACGAGCAGTACTTC	CASTLGSPYEQYF
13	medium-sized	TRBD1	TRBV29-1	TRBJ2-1	TGCAGCGTTGAAGCCGGACAGGGGAGTGAGCAGTTCTTC	CSVEAGQGSEQFF
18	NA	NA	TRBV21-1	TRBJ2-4	TGTGCCAGCCGATGGAAGTCGATGGGTCTGCCAAAAAAAAACATTCAGTACTTC	CASRWKSMGLPKKNIQYF
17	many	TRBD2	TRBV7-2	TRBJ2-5	TGTGCCAGCAGCTCCCCTAGTTTGGCGGGAGTAGGCGAGACCCAGTACTTC	CASSSPSLAGVGETQYF
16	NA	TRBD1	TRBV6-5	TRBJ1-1	TGTGCCAGCAGTCCCCGGGACAGGGCGACAAACACTGAAGTTTTCTTT	CASSPRDRATNTEVFF
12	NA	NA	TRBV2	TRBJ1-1	TGTGCCAGCTTCCAGGTAACCGGTGAAGCTTTCTTT	CASFQVTGEAFF
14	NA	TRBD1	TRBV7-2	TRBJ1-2	TGTGCCAGCGCCAGGGGGGGCGCTAACTATGGCTACACCTTC	CASARGGANYGYTF
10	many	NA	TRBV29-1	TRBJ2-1	TGCAGCGTTGATGAACTGGGGCAGTTCTTC	CSVDELGQFF
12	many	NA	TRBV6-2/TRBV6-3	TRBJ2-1	TGTGCCAGCGAGACCCAGGGTTTACGCCAGTTCTTC	CASETQGLRQFF
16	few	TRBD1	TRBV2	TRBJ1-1	TGTGCCAGCAGTGGATCGAGGAACAGGGGGCACACTGAAGCTTTCTTT	CASSGSRNRGHTEAFF
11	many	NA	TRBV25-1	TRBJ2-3	TGTGCCAGCAGTGCCGCGGATACGCAGTATTTT	CASSAADTQYF
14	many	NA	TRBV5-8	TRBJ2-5	TGTGCCAGCAGCTTGGTGTCAATCCAAGAGACCCAGTACTTC	CASSLVSIQETQYF
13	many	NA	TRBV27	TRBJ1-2	TGTGCCAGCAGTTTATCGGTGTGGGATGGCTACACCTTC	CASSLSVWDGYTF
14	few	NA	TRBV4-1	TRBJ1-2	TGCGCCAGCAGCCAATCACAGATGAACTATGGCTACACCTTC	CASSQSQMNYGYTF
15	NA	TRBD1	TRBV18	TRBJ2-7	TGTGCCAGCTCACGTCCCGGACAGGGGGCAAGGGAGCAGTACTTC	CASSRPGQGAREQYF
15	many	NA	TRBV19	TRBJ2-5	TGTGCCAGTAGGACGTTACATTTGGGCCAAGAGACCCAGTACTTC	CASRTLHLGQETQYF
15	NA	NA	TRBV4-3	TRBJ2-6	TGCGCCAGCAGCCTGGAGGGAGCTGGGGCCAACGTCCTGACTTTC	CASSLEGAGANVLTF
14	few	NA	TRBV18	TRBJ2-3	TGTGCCAGCTCATCCGGACAGCCCACAGATACGCAGTATTTT	CASSSGQPTDTQYF
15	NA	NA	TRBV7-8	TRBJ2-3	TGTGCCAGCAGCTTAGGGGCTAGCGGCACAGATACGCAGTATTTT	CASSLGASGTDTQYF
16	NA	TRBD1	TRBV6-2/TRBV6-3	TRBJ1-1	TGTGCCAGCAGTCGAGGGACAGGTTATCTGAACACTGAAGCTTTCTTT	CASSRGTGYLNTEAFF
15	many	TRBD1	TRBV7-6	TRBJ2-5	TGTGCCAGCAGCCCGACGACAGGGAATGGGGAGACCCAGTACTTC	CASSPTTGNGETQYF
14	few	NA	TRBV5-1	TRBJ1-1	TGCGCCAGCAGCTTGGATACGGGAAACACTGAAGCTTTCTTT	CASSLDTGNTEAFF
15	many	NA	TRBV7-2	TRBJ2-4	TGTGCCAGCAGCTTATTAGCGAGCCCCCAAAACATTCAGTACTTC	CASSLLASPQNIQYF
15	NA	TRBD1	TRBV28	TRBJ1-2	TGTGCCAGCAGGAGCGACAGGGTCTCCAACTATGGCTACACCTTC	CASRSDRVSNYGYTF
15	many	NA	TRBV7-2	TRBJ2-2	TGTGCCAGCAGCTTAGGTGGGACTTTGACCGGGGAGCTGTTTTTT	CASSLGGTLTGELFF
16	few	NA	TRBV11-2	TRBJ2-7	TGTGCCAGCAGCTTTTTCCGGGGCCGGAGCTCCTACGAGCAGTACTTC	CASSFFRGRSSYEQYF
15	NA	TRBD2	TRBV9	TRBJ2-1	TGTGCCAGCAGCGTAACTAGCGGGAGCCACAATGAGCAGTTCTTC	CASSVTSGSHNEQFF
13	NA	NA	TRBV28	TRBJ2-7	TGTGCCAGCAGTTCGGGGGCCCCAGGGGAGCAGTACTTC	CASSSGAPGEQYF
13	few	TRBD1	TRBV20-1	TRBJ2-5	TGCAGTGCTAGAACCGGGACAGGGTCATCCCAGTACTTC	CSARTGTGSSQYF
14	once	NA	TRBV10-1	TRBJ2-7	TGCGCCAGCAGTGAGCACAGCGGTCCCTACGAGCAGTACTTC	CASSEHSGPYEQYF
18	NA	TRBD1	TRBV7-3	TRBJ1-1	TGTGCCAGCAGCTCACGCCATCCGGGACAGGGGGCAGACACTGAAGCTTTCTTT	CASSSRHPGQGADTEAFF
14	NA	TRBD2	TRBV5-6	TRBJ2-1	TGTGCCAGCAGCTCGGGACTAGCGGTCAATGAGCAGTTCTTC	CASSSGLAVNEQFF
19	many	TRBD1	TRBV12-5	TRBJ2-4	TGTGCTAGTGGTTTGGTACCCGACGGACAGGGTCTAGCCAAAAACATTCAGTACTTC	CASGLVPDGQGLAKNIQYF
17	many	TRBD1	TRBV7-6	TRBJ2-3	TGTGCCAGCAGCTTAGGCCGGGACAGGGGATTAAGGGATACGCAGTATTTT	CASSLGRDRGLRDTQYF
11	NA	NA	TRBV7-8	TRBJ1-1	TGTGCCAGCAGCTTACAGTACCCTCCTTTCTTT	CASSLQYPPFF
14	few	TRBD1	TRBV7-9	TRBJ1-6	TGTGCCAGCAGGCTCGTGGGACAGAATTCACCCCTCCACTTT	CASRLVGQNSPLHF
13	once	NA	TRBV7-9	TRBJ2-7	TGTGCCAGCAGCTTCGCAGCGAGCTACGAGCAGTACTTC	CASSFAASYEQYF
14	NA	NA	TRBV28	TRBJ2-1	TGTGCCAGCAGTTTCCCGGCCTCCTACAATGAGCAGTTCTTC	CASSFPASYNEQFF
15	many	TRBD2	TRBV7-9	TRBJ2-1	TGTGCCAGCAGCCCCCGCGGGAGCTCCTACAATGAGCAGTTCTTC	CASSPRGSSYNEQFF
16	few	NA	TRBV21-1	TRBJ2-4	TGTGCCAGCAGCCCCATACCGAGACTAGATAAAAACATTCAGTACTTC	CASSPIPRLDKNIQYF
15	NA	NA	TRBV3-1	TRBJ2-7	TGTGCCAGCAGTTCATCAAGCGGGCGCTCCTACGAGCAGTACTTC	CASSSSSGRSYEQYF
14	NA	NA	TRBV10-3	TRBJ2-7	TGTGCCATCAGTGAGTCGGGGAGAACGTACGAGCAGTACTTC	CAISESGRTYEQYF
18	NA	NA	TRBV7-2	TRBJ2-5	TGTGCCAGCAGCGAGCTACAGGGATTTGCCTCCATTAAAGAGACCCAGTACTTC	CASSELQGFASIKETQYF
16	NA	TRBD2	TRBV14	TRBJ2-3	TGTGCCAGCAGCCATGCCCCGGGGAGGGGAACAGATACGCAGTATTTT	CASSHAPGRGTDTQYF